This T cell receptor (beta chain) was obtained from a study of spatial heterogeneity in lung cancer. For the study at large: Counts of TCR transcripts in tumor regions correlated strongly with a matched bulk RNA-seq T cell module score. Whole-study results and caveats: Counts that tracked tumor mutation counts were those of expanded intratumoral alpha and beta TCRs.

V dropped 5 bases and J dropped 5; count of bases not matched to a gene: 13. CDR3 size: 16 residues. TCRdb processed the 5' RACE reads anew with MiXCR; each CDR3 protein has one entry. The table shows around 6,000 distinct CDR3 sequences, with approximately 16% occurring only once. Indicated time point: sample taken at primary tumor resection. From tumor, nontumor lung or frozen PBMC, whole RNA was taken unsorted for sequencing. About this clonotype: What it binds is unknown. This beta chain is off target for a library built for alpha chains, so its abundance means little.

The TCR comes from a male donor with early-stage non-small cell lung cancer. The V gene is TRBV12-3 or TRBV12-4, the J gene TRBJ1-1; 8 nucleotides agree with TRBD1. The sample in question was lung tumor tissue, obtained at surgery. CDR3 sequence reads: CASSNGQGVTGTEAFF. Written as DNA, the CDR3 is TGTGCCAGCAGTAATGGACAGGGAGTCACGGGAACTGAAGCTTTCTTT.